One T cell receptor (beta chain) is described in this entry. This clonotype was counted many times. Its antigen has not been determined. Sequence at one end of the junction differs from germline and may be a read error. The data derive from a study of regulatory T cells in long-lasting Graves disease (dated by TCRdb to 2020 to 2023). The study in broad terms: Newly diagnosed Graves' disease patients had taken antithyroid drugs for less than 3 months. Patients with persistent Graves' disease were compared with patients with newly diagnosed Graves' disease using TCR sequencing and RNA sequencing of peripheral blood. A total of about 35 samples underwent TCR sequencing, from about 13 patients with persistent Graves' disease and 20 or so patients with newly diagnosed Graves' disease. The study was registered as a clinical trial and conducted in China. Study-wide findings and limitations: Persistent disease showed preferential use of TRBV28, TRBJ1-2 and TRBJ2-5, whereas newly diagnosed disease favored TRBV20-1 and TRBJ2-1. Sequencing and analysis were limited to the TCR beta chain. Compared with newly diagnosed patients, persistent Graves' disease patients had lower TCR Shannon entropy and fewer highly expanded clones, which suggests clonal expansion. As a limitation, the authors acknowledged that the small sample size may reduce accuracy. Only peripheral blood was studied, because thyroid tissue, the primary lesion, was inaccessible. More public clonotypes were shared among persistent patients (roughly 3,000) than among newly diagnosed patients (966).

The CDR3 runs 14 residues from the cysteine to the phenylalanine. The entry retains the CDR3 DNA only, 42 bases that are in frame from base 1. Receptor libraries were prepared by multiplex PCR. TCRdb lists the instrument as Illumina HiSeq 4000. CDR3 regions were amplified by Arm-PCR with iRepertoire HTBI primers to construct TCR beta libraries. Before sequencing, the PCR products underwent gel purification. The source study handled its data this way. Gene usage analysis of CDR3 amino acid clonotypes relied on the roughly 58 TRBV and about 13 TRBJ segments identified across samples. COPE and FqMerger were used to merge the filtered high-quality paired reads into contigs. Contigs were aligned with BLAST to IMGT TRBV, TRBD and TRBJ reference genes, and CDR3 was defined per IMGT. Any clonotype with a frequency above 0.1% was counted as a highly expanded clone. Repertoire diversity was measured by Shannon entropy, and V-J evenness by the Gini coefficient. Clonotypes shared by more than one individual were considered public. The raw public data were reprocessed by TCRdb itself: fastp quality trimming at Q25, MiXCR clonotype calling, in-frame beta chains only. Entries are consolidated by CDR3 protein sequence, retaining the most common genes and DNA. The authors' filters were not applied to this entry. In all, the sample holds roughly 380,000 distinct CDR3 sequences, and around 15% of those were seen once. In total, the top ten clones hold just under 30% of the sample.

Read against the paper, the sample's time point label means: newly diagnosed GD, antithyroid drugs for less than 3 months. RNA was extracted from PBMCs in TRIzol for both TCR sequencing and RNA sequencing. The diagnosis of Graves' disease was made according to American Thyroid Association guidelines. Recruitment of patients was carried out at an endocrinology department in Xi'an, China. From each patient, about 8.9 milliliters of peripheral blood was collected into an EDTA anticoagulant tube. Ficoll Paque Plus density gradient separation was used to isolate PBMCs, and no further T cell sorting was done. An Agilent 2100 Bioanalyzer and agarose gel were used to check RNA quality, while a NanoDrop 2000 measured RNA concentration. These same data were also listed under a study on T cells in Graves' hyperthyroidism and ophthalmopathy. Per the second study: Stable Graves' hyperthyroidism was defined as no progression to ophthalmopathy during 18 months of follow-up. Hyperthyroidism patients were newly diagnosed, with disease duration under 2 months, and aged 18 to 65 years. Patients with uncontrolled infections, other autoimmune diseases, pregnancy or lactation were excluded. Diagnoses were based on clinical symptoms, serum thyroxine and TRAb, thyroid ultrasound and orbital computed tomography. The TCR CDR3 was subjected to a first round of RT-PCR using the HTBI primer set and the Qiagen OneStep RT-PCR kit. Most expanded thyroid clonotypes (frequency above 0.001) were also found in blood, which suggests that blood repertoires may mirror thyroid immune responses. Ophthalmopathy was separated from stable hyperthyroidism by a 13 V-J signature model, with around 90% sensitivity and about 81% specificity obtained in cross-validation and 80%/75% obtained in testing. In validation, the model predicted progression to ophthalmopathy with approximately 71% sensitivity and 72.22% specificity, a median of about six months before onset. To identify TCR V-J signatures that set the groups apart, the researchers used a discovery cohort of more than 95 patients, made up of fewer than 50 with Graves' ophthalmopathy and about 60 with stable Graves' hyperthyroidism. Prospective prediction of ophthalmopathy was tested in an independent validation cohort consisting of roughly 19 hyperthyroidism patients and 15 to 17 patients who later progressed to ophthalmopathy. For training and testing, the 100 or so patients in the discovery cohort were randomly divided in a 7:3 ratio. Thyroid tissue and blood T-cell repertoires from several Graves' hyperthyroidism patients were also compared in the study. After blood sampling, hyperthyroidism patients were treated with methimazole at a starting dose of 30 mg daily, and ophthalmopathy patients were treated with high-dose intravenous methylprednisolone. Libraries were constructed in a second round of multiplex PCR, after which size selection and purification were performed. Sequencing of the libraries was done on an Illumina HiSeq2000 using paired-end 100 bp reads. Raw data were processed with SOAPnuke, discarding reads with adapters, uncalled bases, mean Phred below 15, or no exact constant-primer or identifier match. High-quality paired reads were merged using COPE v1.2.5, and each unique nucleotide sequence was defined as a clonotype. MiTCR v1.1 was used to align the clonotypes against IMGT TRBV, TRBD and TRBJ reference segments. The analysis included only V-J combinations with a frequency above 0.0001, which together covered around 99% of the repertoires. A TCS score was defined as the ratio of F50 (clonal expansion) to E x V (chaos), with BLOSUM62-based TCRdist applied between CDR3 peptides within each V-J. Welch's t-statistics and random forest reduced approximately 520 V-J features to under 15, which were used in a naive Bayes classifier (R e1071). No statistical method was used to fix the sample size in advance, and group allocation was not hidden from the investigators. The paper reports TCR Vbeta CDR3 sequencing of approximately 130 peripheral blood samples: some 41 ophthalmopathy, over 70 hyperthyroidism and approximately 17 progressor patients.

The receptor was derived from a man aged 35 to 55 with Graves disease. Donor details come from another sample of the same person, matched by shared clones. Recombination connected TRBV12-3 or TRBV12-4 to TRBJ1-3; the central 9 bases match TRBD1. The material was peripheral blood mononuclear cells (PBMCs), obtained at new diagnosis, from a patient treated with antithyroid drugs. Here is the DNA: TGTGCCAGCAGTTTAGGGGACAGGGAGTCGGGACGCAATTTT. Protein translation: CASSLGDRESGRNF.